Below are 32 T cell receptor beta chains sequenced from a single sample in a study of beta chain features in type 1 diabetes. Expressed TCRB transcripts got sequenced, as all isolated RNA was reverse transcribed. Profiled with immunoSEQ multiplex PCR; TCRdb holds only in-frame clones, not every one. The sample has under 250,000 clones, over 12% seen once; the top ten hold around 0.026%. Material for sequencing was naive CD4+ T cells from blood. The receptor set was obtained from a woman aged 40 to 55 in good health.

The gene calls are TRBV5-1 and TRBJ2-5; weak D call: TRBD1 (6 bases). This CDR3 has 16 residues. Germline CDR1 and CDR2: SGHRS and YFSETQ. With 0 bases removed from V and 1 base from J, the gap between germline ends came to 13 bases. The DNA of the CDR3 is TGCGCCAGCAGCTTGGCCGTTGACAGGAGCCAAGAGACCCAGTACTTC. It encodes CASSLAVDRSQETQYF.

The chain joins TRBV28 to TRBJ2-1; 13 bases align to TRBD2. In germline, CDR1 is MDHEN, CDR2 SYDVKM. CDR3 size: 16 residues. V lost 7 bases to trimming and J lost 4 bases; unmatched junction nucleotides: 7. The CDR3 loop is CASTSPTSGGYNEQFF. CDR3 DNA: TGTGCCAGCACTAGCCCGACTAGCGGGGGGTACAATGAGCAGTTCTTC.

V and J are TRBV15 and TRBJ2-2, with TRBD2 matching 8 bases. The CDR3 sequence is 16 residues long. From germline, CDR1 is LNHNV and CDR2 YYDKDF (reference sequence). The J segment lost 4 bases and the V segment lost 5 bases, leaving 9 bases of the junction unmatched. Here the CDR3 reads CATSRRTSRFTGELFF. The CDR3, as DNA: TGTGCCACCAGCCGACGGACTAGCCGATTCACCGGGGAGCTGTTTTTT.

The CDR3 is CARPPGGTGVYF. CDR3 DNA sequence: TGTGCCAGGCCCCCCGGGGGGACAGGGGTTTACTTC. The chain couples TRBV21-1 to TRBJ2-7; the listed D gene, TRBD1, was not tested against the DNA. TRBV21-1 is shown as a pseudogene. The CDR3 loop spans 12 amino acids.

This clone was counted ten times or more. The rearrangement uses TRBV4-3 and TRBJ2-7; 9 nucleotides agree with TRBD1. CDR1 is LGHNA, CDR2 YSLEER, per germline. This CDR3 is built from 15 residues. V shed 4 bases and J 3 bases; nucleotides not matched to a gene: 7. The CDR3 here is CASSRGQGGSYEQYF. The CDR3 DNA reads TGCGCCAGCAGCCGGGGACAGGGTGGTAGCTACGAGCAGTACTTC.

This clone occurred a few times. The J gene is TRBJ2-7, the V gene TRBV11-2; TRBD1 matches at 10 bases. Germline CDR1 SGHAT, CDR2 FQNNGV. Germline trimming cut 5 bases from V and 7 bases from J; bases unmatched to any gene: 8. The CDR3 is 14 amino acids. The chain's CDR3 is CASSAPGQGREQYF. The CDR3 coding sequence is TGTGCCAGCAGCGCTCCGGGACAGGGGAGGGAGCAGTACTTC.

The table lists this clone with a few counts. The rearrangement joins TRBV5-6 to TRBJ2-1; 8 bases align to TRBD1. V was clipped by 3 bases and J by 6 bases; unmatched bases: 8. From germline, CDR1 is SGHDT and CDR2 YYEEEE. This CDR3 has 15 amino acids. CDR3 coding DNA: TGTGCCAGCAGCTACTGGACAGGGATAAGCAATGAGCAGTTCTTC. Amino acids: CASSYWTGISNEQFF.

The V and J genes are TRBV6-5 and TRBJ2-7, with 8 positions matching TRBD1. This CDR3 has 15 amino acids. The germline CDR1 and CDR2 sequences are MNHEY and SVGAGI. The junction had 5 bases not matched to a gene; V was cut back by 2 bases and J by 2 bases. The CDR3 DNA reads TGTGCCAGCAGTTACCAGACAGGGGAGGCCTACGAGCAGTACTTC. Translated: CASSYQTGEAYEQYF.

This clone has just a few counts. The chain links TRBV7-2 to TRBJ2-7, with 12 nucleotides matching TRBD2. This CDR3 has 17 residues. The V gene's germline CDR1 is SGHTA and CDR2 FQGNSA. Germline trimming cut 5 bases from V and 0 bases from J; bases unmatched to any gene: 8. CDR3 in DNA: TGTGCCAGCAGCCTTTTGGCTAGCGGGGGGGCCTCCTACGAGCAGTACTTC. It codes for CASSLLASGGASYEQYF.

This rearrangement joins TRBV2 to TRBJ2-1; 9 positions match TRBD2. The CDR3 length is 17 residues. Per the germline V gene, CDR1 is SNHLY and CDR2 is FYNNEI. V was clipped by 6 bases and J by 4 bases; unmatched bases: 13. CDR3 nucleotides: TGTGCCAGCAGCTCGGGGCAGGGACTAGCCAATTACAATGAGCAGTTCTTC. Translating gives CASSSGQGLANYNEQFF.

This rearrangement joins TRBV5-1 to TRBJ2-3; possibly TRBD2 for D (5 bases). V gave up 7 bases and J gave up 2 bases, with 11 bases separating them. CDR3 length equals 13 residues. The germline V gene encodes CDR1 SGHRS and CDR2 YFSETQ. The CDR3 sequence: CASRELPTDTQYF. The CDR3 DNA sequence: TGCGCCAGCCGGGAATTACCCACAGATACGCAGTATTTT.

A few counts support this clone. The rearrangement joins TRBV7-2 to TRBJ1-2; 9 bases match TRBD1. Germline V gene data show CDR1 as SGHTA and CDR2 as FQGNSA. Unmatched junction bases numbered 7, after V lost 0 bases and J lost 8 bases. There are 15 residues in the CDR3. CDR3 sequence reads: CASSLAWTGAGGYTF. CDR3 sequence (DNA): TGTGCCAGCAGCTTAGCCTGGACAGGGGCAGGCGGCTACACCTTC.

V is TRBV7-2 and J is TRBJ2-2; D gene uncertain. Germline CDR1 reads SGHTA; CDR2 reads FQGNSA. Trimming took 6 bases from V and 0 from J, leaving 14 bases between them. CDR3 length: 16 residues. In nucleotides, the CDR3 is TGTGCCAGCAGTTCCCGTGGCCTCGCGAACACCGGGGAGCTGTTTTTT. Protein product: CASSSRGLANTGELFF.

The genes are TRBV4-1 and TRBJ2-2; 15 bases are a match to TRBD2. CDR3 length: 19 residues. V trimming: 6 bases; J trimming: 2 bases; junction bases outside the gene matches: 10. Germline V CDR1 and CDR2: MGHRA, YSYEKL. CDR3 amino acids: CASSRLGTSGGINTGELFF. The CDR3, as DNA: TGCGCCAGCAGTCGGCTCGGGACTAGCGGGGGGATCAACACCGGGGAGCTGTTTTTT.

The V gene is TRBV7-9, the J gene TRBJ2-7; 7 positions match TRBD2. The ends lost 3 bases at V and 1 base at J; junction bases unmatched: 6. Germline values: CDR1 SEHNR, CDR2 FQNEAQ (reference sequence). The CDR3 runs to 15 residues. In DNA form, the CDR3 reads TGTGCCAGCAGCTTTCCGGGGGAGGGGTCCTACGAGCAGTACTTC. Translation: CASSFPGEGSYEQYF. Based on the CDR3 plus reference TRBV7-9 and TRBJ2-7, the full variable domain is DTGVSQNPRHKITKRGQNVTFRCDPISEHNRLYWYRQTLGQGPEFLTYFQNEAQLEKSRLLSDRFSAERPKGSFSTLEIQRTEQGDSAMYLCASSFPGEGSYEQYFGPGTRLTVT.

This clone was seen only a few times. The chain uses TRBV6-1 and TRBJ2-1, with D tentatively TRBD2 (5 bases). The length of the CDR3 is 15 residues. Deletions cut 2 bases from V and 2 bases from J, with 10 bases between. Germline-derived CDR1 and CDR2 are MNHNS and SASEGT. CDR3 DNA: TGTGCCAGCAGTGAAAGGCTCGGGGCCTACAATGAGCAGTTCTTC. This translates into CASSERLGAYNEQFF.

In DNA, the CDR3 is TGTGCCAGCAGTGAAACGCCGACAAAGTTAGGCTACACCTTC. Encoded protein: CASSETPTKLGYTF. This chain joins TRBV6-1 and TRBJ1-2; D not resolved. V was trimmed by 2 bases and J by 8 bases, leaving 15 bases between them. The CDR3 is made up of 14 amino acids. The germline gives CDR1 MNHNS, CDR2 SASEGT.

This sequence joins TRBV9 and TRBJ1-3; D is ambiguous. CDR1 SGDLS and CDR2 YYNGEE come from the germline V gene. Deletions cut 0 bases from V and 4 bases from J, with 14 bases between. The CDR3 consists of 16 residues. CDR3 residues: CASSVEADTVGNTIYF. In nucleotides, the CDR3 is TGTGCCAGCAGCGTAGAAGCTGATACCGTCGGAAACACCATATATTTT.

The chain links TRBV9 to TRBJ1-6, with TRBD1 matching 7 bases. Germline CDR1 SGDLS, CDR2 YYNGEE. V dropped 1 base and J dropped 10; count of bases not matched to a gene: 5. The CDR3 consists of 14 residues. The CDR3 loop reads CASSVLPQGSPLHF. CDR3 DNA sequence: TGTGCCAGCAGCGTACTCCCACAGGGGTCACCCCTCCACTTT. Supplemented by reference TRBV9 and TRBJ1-6, the full variable domain reads DSGVTQTPKHLITATGQRVTLRCSPRSGDLSVYWYQQSLDQGLQFLIQYYNGEERAKGNILERFSAQQFPDLHSELNLSSLELGDSALYFCASSVLPQGSPLHFGNGTRLTVT.

This chain links TRBV6-5 with TRBJ1-2; 7 bases line up with TRBD1. V dropped 6 bases and J dropped 5; count of bases not matched to a gene: 12. This CDR3 region has 15 residues. CDR1 and CDR2 from the germline V gene are MNHEY and SVGAGI. CDR3 residues: CASSQTGSLRYGYTF. The CDR3, as DNA: TGTGCCAGCAGCCAGACAGGGTCGCTCAGATATGGCTACACCTTC.

This clone occurred once. The CDR3 loop is CASSEGQGTYNSPLHF. The CDR3 nucleotides read TGCGCCAGCAGTGAGGGACAGGGAACCTATAATTCACCCCTCCACTTT. V is TRBV10-2 and J is TRBJ1-6; TRBD1 aligns across 8 bases. The CDR3 is 16 residues long. The V and J ends lost 2 bases and 2 bases, in that order; junction bases with no gene match: 2. Germline V gene sequence: CDR1 WSHSY, CDR2 SAAADI.

This clone occurred a few times. One end of the junction is discordant with germline, which a read error may explain. The chain uses TRBV7-9 and TRBJ2-7; TRBD1 aligns across 8 bases. The germline CDR1 and CDR2 sequences are SEHNR and FQNEAQ (reference sequence). The CDR3 runs 11 residues. CDR3 nucleotides: TGTGCCAGCAGCTCACAGGGGGTCTCTCTTTTC. Translated: CASSSQGVSLF.

V and J are TRBV7-9 and TRBJ1-5, with 7 bases lining up with TRBD1. This CDR3 region has 12 residues. CDR1 is SEHNR and CDR2 is FQNEAQ in the germline V gene (reference sequence). V lost 11 bases, J lost 7 bases, and 8 bases stayed unmatched. In DNA form, the CDR3 reads TGTGCCGGCTCGACAGGGTTACAGCCCCAGCATTTT. The encoded protein is CAGSTGLQPQHF.

This clone was detected only a few times. The V and J genes are TRBV7-4 and TRBJ2-7; maybe TRBD2 (5 bases). CDR1 is SGHVT and CDR2 is SQSDAQ in the germline V gene. This CDR3 is built from 15 residues. Trimming cost V 1 base and J 2 bases, with 12 bases left between them. The CDR3 region has the DNA TGTGCCAGCAGCTTAGAGTCCGCGAGGGCCTACGAGCAGTACTTC. Translating gives CASSLESARAYEQYF.

This clone was picked up a small number of times. The CDR3, as DNA: TGTGCCAGCAGCCCAGCGGGCGGGGCTAGCACAGATACGCAGTATTTT. Protein: CASSPAGGASTDTQYF. This chain joins TRBV7-6 and TRBJ2-3; TRBD2 might be the D (6 bases). The CDR3 is made up of 16 amino acids. Trimming removed 5 bases at V and 0 bases at J, with 15 bases between. Germline V gene data show CDR1 as SGHVS and CDR2 as FNYEAQ.

This clone showed up just a few times. The V call is TRBV7-2, the J call TRBJ1-2; 10 bases are a match to TRBD1. V was clipped by 0 bases and J by 0 bases; unmatched bases: 4. This CDR3 contains 17 residues. Per the germline V gene, CDR1 is SGHTA and CDR2 is FQGNSA. CDR3: CASSLAGQGGSNYGYTF. The CDR3 DNA sequence: TGTGCCAGCAGCTTAGCTGGACAGGGGGGGTCTAACTATGGCTACACCTTC.

This chain joins TRBV7-9 and TRBJ2-3, with 9 bases aligning to TRBD1. The germline gives CDR1 SEHNR, CDR2 FQNEAQ (reference sequence). CDR3 length: 16 residues. Trimming cost V 6 bases and J 3 bases; bases outside gene matches: 10. CDR3 DNA: TGTGCCAGCAGGTATAGCCGGGACAGGGATACAGATACGCAGTATTTT. This codes for CASRYSRDRDTDTQYF.

This clone was seen a few times. V usage is TRBV25-1 and J usage is TRBJ1-6; TRBD1 matches 7 bases. Germline V lookup: CDR1 MGHDK, CDR2 SYGVNS. The CDR3 spans 15 residues. V dropped 6 bases and J dropped 7; count of bases not matched to a gene: 9. CDR3: CASRGDSQTNSPLHF. The CDR3 bases are TGTGCCAGCAGGGGGGACAGTCAAACCAATTCACCCCTCCACTTT.

This clone appeared a few times. The V call is TRBV7-9, the J call TRBJ1-2; no reliable D call. V was pared by 5 bases and J by 3 bases, with 13 bases between. The length of the CDR3 is 14 residues. Germline V gene lookup returns CDR1 SEHNR and CDR2 FQNEAQ (reference sequence). In DNA form, the CDR3 reads TGTGCCAGCAGCCCCTCGTCACGGGACTATGGCTACACCTTC. It specifies CASSPSSRDYGYTF.

This clone was picked up a small number of times. The chain joins TRBV6-5 to TRBJ1-5; D is unresolved. Deletions cut 5 bases from V and 2 bases from J, with 13 bases between. CDR3 length: 15 amino acids. In germline, CDR1 is MNHEY, CDR2 SVGAGI. CDR3 bases: TGTGCCAGCAGTCCCATGGCGGGTCGCAATCAGCCCCAGCATTTT. Translated, it gives CASSPMAGRNQPQHF.

V and J are TRBV7-2 and TRBJ2-7; TRBD1 might be the D (6 bases). Trimming removed 6 bases at V and 6 bases at J, with 15 bases between. CDR1 and CDR2 (germline): SGHTA, FQGNSA. The CDR3 loop spans 13 amino acids. The DNA for the CDR3 is TGTGCCAGCAGGTTTGCAGGGGCGGGCGAGCAGTACTTC. It encodes CASRFAGAGEQYF.

The V and J genes are TRBV5-1 and TRBJ1-1; 8 bases align to TRBD1. Germline assignment: CDR1 SGHRS and CDR2 YFSETQ. The CDR3 consists of 14 residues. Germline trimming cut 5 bases from V and 1 base from J; bases unmatched to any gene: 4. CDR3 sequence: CASRSGTGNTEAFF. DNA of the CDR3: TGCGCCAGCAGATCAGGGACAGGGAACACTGAAGCTTTCTTT. The entire variable domain, with the rest obtained from reference TRBV5-1 and TRBJ1-1, is as follows: KAGVTQTPRYLIKTRGQQVTLSCSPISGHRSVSWYQQTPGQGLQFLFEYFSETQRNKGNFPGRFSGRQFSNSRSEMNVSTLELGDSALYLCASRSGTGNTEAFFGQGTRLTVV.